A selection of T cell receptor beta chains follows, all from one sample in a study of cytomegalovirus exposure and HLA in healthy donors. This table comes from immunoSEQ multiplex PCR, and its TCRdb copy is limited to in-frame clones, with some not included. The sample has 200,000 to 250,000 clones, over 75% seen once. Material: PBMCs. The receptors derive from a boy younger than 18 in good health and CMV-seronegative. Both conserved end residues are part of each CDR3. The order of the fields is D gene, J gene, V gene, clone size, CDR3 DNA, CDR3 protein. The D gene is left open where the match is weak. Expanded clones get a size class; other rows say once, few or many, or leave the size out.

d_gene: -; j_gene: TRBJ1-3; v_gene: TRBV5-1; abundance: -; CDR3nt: TGCGCCAGCAGCTCTTCCCTCCGTGGCGGGGGAAACACCATATATTTT; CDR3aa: CASSSSLRGGGNTIYF
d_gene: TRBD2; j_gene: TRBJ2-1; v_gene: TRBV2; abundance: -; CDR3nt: TGTGCCAGCACCCAAGGACTAGCGGGGACTCTCAGGCAGTTCTTC; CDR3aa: CASTQGLAGTLRQFF
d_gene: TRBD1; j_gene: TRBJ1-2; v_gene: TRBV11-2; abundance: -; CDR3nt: TGTGCCAGCAGCCTATCCCTTTGGGGGGACAGTCGTAACTATGGCTACACCTTC; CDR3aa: CASSLSLWGDSRNYGYTF
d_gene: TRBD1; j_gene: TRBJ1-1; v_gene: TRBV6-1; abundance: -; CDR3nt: TGTGCCAGCAGTGCAGGGGGGTGCGGAGCTTTCTTT; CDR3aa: CASSAGGCGAFF
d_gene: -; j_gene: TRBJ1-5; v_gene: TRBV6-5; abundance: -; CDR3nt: TGTGCCAGCAGTTACGACGGGAGGAGCAATCAGCCCCAGCATTTT; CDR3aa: CASSYDGRSNQPQHF
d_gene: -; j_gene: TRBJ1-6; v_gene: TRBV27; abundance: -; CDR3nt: TGTGCCAGCAGTCCCTACAGGAGCTCCTATAATTCACCCCTCCACTTT; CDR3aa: CASSPYRSSYNSPLHF
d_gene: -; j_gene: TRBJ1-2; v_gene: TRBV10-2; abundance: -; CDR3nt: TGCGCCAGCAGTGAGAGACACATTAACTATGGCTACACCTTC; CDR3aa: CASSERHINYGYTF
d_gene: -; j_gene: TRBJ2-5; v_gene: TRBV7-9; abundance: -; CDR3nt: TGTGCCAGCATGAGGTCCAGAGGTCAAGAGACCCAGTACTTC; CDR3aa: CASMRSRGQETQYF
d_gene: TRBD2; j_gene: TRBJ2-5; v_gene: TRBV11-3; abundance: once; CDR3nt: TGTGCCAGCAGCTTAACTAGCGGGGAGTGGGAGACCCAGTACTTC; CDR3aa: CASSLTSGEWETQYF
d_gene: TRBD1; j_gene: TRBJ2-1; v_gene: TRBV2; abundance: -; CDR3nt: TGTGCCAGCAGGCTGGACAGGGGGAAGTTCTTC; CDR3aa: CASRLDRGKFF
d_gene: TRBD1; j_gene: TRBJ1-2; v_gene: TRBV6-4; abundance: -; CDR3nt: TGTGCCAGCAGTGACTCGAACAGGGGCTATGGCTACACCTTC; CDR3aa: CASSDSNRGYGYTF
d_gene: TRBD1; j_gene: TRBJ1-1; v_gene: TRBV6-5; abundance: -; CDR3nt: TGTGCCAGCAGTCCACCGGGACAGGGATTTGCTGAAGCTTTCTTT; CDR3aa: CASSPPGQGFAEAFF
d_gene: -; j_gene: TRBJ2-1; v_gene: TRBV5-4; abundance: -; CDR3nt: TGTGCCAGCAGCTTGGATCGCGGGGCCTACAATGAGCAGTTCTTC; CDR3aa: CASSLDRGAYNEQFF
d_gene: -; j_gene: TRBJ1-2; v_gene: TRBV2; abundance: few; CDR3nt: TGTGCCAGCAGTGATCAACTTACAGGGCTGAACTATGGCTACACCTTC; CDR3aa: CASSDQLTGLNYGYTF
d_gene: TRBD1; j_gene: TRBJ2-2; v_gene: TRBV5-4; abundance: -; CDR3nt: TGTGCCAGCAGCCCCAATCCCTCCGAGACAGGGTACACCGGGGAGCTGTTTTTT; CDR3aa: CASSPNPSETGYTGELFF
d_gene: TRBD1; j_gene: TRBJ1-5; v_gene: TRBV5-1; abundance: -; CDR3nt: TGCGCCAGCAGCTTGGGAGATCGGGACAGGAGACAGCATTTT; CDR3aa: CASSLGDRDRRQHF
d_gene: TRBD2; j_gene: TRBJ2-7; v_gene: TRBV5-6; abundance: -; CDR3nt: TGTGCCAGCAGCCCCGGACTAGCGGTAGAGAGCTACGAGCAGTACTTC; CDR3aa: CASSPGLAVESYEQYF
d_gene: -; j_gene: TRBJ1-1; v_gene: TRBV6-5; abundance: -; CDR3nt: TGTGCCAGCAGGAGATCGACTGAAGCTTTCTTT; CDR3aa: CASRRSTEAFF
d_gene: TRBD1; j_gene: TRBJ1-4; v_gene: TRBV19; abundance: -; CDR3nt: TGTGCCAGTGCGGACAGGGGGCGAGCTAATGAAAAACTGTTTTTT; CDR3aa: CASADRGRANEKLFF
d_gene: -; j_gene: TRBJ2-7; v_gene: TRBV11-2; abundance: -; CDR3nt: TGTGCCAGCAGCTTCGGGACGGGGGACTACGAGCAGTACTTC; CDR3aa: CASSFGTGDYEQYF
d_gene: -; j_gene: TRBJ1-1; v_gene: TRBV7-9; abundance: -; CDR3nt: TGTGCCAGCAGCCCGACAGGTATCTCGTGGACTGAAGCTTTCTTT; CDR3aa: CASSPTGISWTEAFF
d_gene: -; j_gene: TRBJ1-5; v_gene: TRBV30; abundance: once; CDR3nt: TGTGCCTGGAGTGGCGGGGTTGGCCGAAATCAGCCCCAGCATTTT; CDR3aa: CAWSGGVGRNQPQHF
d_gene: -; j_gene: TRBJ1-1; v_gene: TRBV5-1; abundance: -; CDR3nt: TGCGCCAGCAGCTTCCAGAGGAACGCTGAAGCTTTCTTT; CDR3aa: CASSFQRNAEAFF
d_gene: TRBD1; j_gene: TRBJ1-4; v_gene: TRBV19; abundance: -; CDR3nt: TGTGCCAGTAGTACGCCACGGACAGGGTACGACGAAAAACTGTTTTTT; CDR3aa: CASSTPRTGYDEKLFF
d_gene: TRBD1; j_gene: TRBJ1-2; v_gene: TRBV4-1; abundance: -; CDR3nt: TGCGCCAGCAACCAACCCGGGACAGGGGGTAAGGCGGGTGGCTACACCTTC; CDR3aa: CASNQPGTGGKAGGYTF
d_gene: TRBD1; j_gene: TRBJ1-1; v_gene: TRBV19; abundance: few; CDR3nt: TGTGCCACCGAGAAGGGGGGACAGGGCAGTGAGAGGAGGACTGAAGCTTTCTTT; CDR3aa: CATEKGGQGSERRTEAFF
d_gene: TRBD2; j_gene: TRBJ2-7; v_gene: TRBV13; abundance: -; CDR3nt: TGTGCCAGCAGCCCTGGACTAGCGGGCTACGAGCAGTACTTC; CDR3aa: CASSPGLAGYEQYF
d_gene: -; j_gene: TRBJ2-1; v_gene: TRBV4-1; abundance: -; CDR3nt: TGCGCCAGCAGCCAAGATCCCCATAATGAGCAGTTCTTC; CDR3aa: CASSQDPHNEQFF
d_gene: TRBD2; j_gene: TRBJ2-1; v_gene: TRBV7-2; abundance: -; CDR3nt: TGTGCCAGCAGCTCCCCGGTCGGGAGGGCCCTCAATGAGCAGTTCTTC; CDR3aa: CASSSPVGRALNEQFF
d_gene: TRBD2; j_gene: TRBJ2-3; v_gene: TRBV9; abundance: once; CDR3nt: TGTGCCAGCAGCGCACTAGCGGGGGGGCCTGCAGATACGCAGTATTTT; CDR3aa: CASSALAGGPADTQYF
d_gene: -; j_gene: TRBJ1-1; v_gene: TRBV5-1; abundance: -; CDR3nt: TGCGCCAGCAGCTTGGCCAGGTCAAACACTGAAGCTTTCTTT; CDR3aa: CASSLARSNTEAFF
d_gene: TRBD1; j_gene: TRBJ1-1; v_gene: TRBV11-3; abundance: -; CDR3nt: TGTGCCAGCAGCTTAGCAGGGGGCCGGACTGAAGCTTTCTTT; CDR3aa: CASSLAGGRTEAFF
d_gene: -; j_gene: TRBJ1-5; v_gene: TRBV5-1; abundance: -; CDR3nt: TGCGCCAGCAGCTTTGGGGACTCCCATAGCAATCAGCCCCAGCATTTT; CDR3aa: CASSFGDSHSNQPQHF
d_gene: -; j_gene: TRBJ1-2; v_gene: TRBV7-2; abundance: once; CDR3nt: TGTGCCAGCAGCTTAGTGAGTAGATATGGCTACACCTTC; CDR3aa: CASSLVSRYGYTF
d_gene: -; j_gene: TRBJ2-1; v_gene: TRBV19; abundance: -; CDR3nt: TGTGCCAGTAGTAGCGGAGGGCTGATTGGTAATGAGCAGTTCTTC; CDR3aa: CASSSGGLIGNEQFF
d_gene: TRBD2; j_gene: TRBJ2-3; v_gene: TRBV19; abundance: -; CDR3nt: TGTGCCAGTAGTATTTTTAGCGGGAGGGCCCCAGATACGCAGTATTTT; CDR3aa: CASSIFSGRAPDTQYF
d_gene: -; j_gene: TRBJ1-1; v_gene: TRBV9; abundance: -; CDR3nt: TGTGCCAGCAGCGTTCAAGTCGGCACTGAAGCTTTCTTT; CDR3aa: CASSVQVGTEAFF
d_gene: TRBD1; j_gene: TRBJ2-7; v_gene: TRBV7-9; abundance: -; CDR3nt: TGTGCCAGCGCTAGGGCGACAGGGGGCTTCTACGAGCAGTACTTC; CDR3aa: CASARATGGFYEQYF
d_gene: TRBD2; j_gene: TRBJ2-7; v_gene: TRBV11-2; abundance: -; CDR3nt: TGTGCCAGCAGCTTTTGGGACTACGCCTACGAGCAGTACTTC; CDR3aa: CASSFWDYAYEQYF
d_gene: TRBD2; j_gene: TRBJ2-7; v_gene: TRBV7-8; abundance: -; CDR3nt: TGTGCCAGCAGCACATCACTAGCGGGGGGGAATTACGAGCAGTACTTC; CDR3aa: CASSTSLAGGNYEQYF
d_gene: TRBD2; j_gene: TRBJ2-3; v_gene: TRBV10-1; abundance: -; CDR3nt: TGCGCCAGCCTTAGGACTAGCGGGAGACCCATTAGCACAGATACGCAGTATTTT; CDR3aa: CASLRTSGRPISTDTQYF
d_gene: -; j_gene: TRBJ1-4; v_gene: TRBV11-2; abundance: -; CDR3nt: TGTGCCAGCAGCTGGACCCAGGGTGAAAAACTGTTTTTT; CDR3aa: CASSWTQGEKLFF
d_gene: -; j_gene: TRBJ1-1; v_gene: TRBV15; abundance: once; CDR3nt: TGTGCCACCAGCAGAGGCAGGGTTGGCGATGAAGCTTTCTTT; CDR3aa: CATSRGRVGDEAFF
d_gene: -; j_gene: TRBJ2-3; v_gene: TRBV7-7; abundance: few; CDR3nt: TGTGCCAGCAGCTTAGACAGAAGAGATACGCAGTATTTT; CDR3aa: CASSLDRRDTQYF
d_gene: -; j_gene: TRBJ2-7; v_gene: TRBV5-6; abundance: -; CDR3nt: TGTGCCAGCAGCTTTACAGGACCGTCCTACGAGCAGTACTTC; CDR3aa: CASSFTGPSYEQYF
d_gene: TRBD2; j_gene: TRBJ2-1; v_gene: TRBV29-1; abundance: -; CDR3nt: TGCAGCGTGACTAGCGGCTACAATGAGCAGTTCTTC; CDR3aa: CSVTSGYNEQFF
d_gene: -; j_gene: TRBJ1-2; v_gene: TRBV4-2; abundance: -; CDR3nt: TGTGCCAGCAGCCAAGAGTCGCGGGAGAACTATGGCTACACCTTC; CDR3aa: CASSQESRENYGYTF
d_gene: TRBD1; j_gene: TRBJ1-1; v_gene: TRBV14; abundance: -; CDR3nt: TGTGCCAGCAGCCAGGACAGGGTTTACACTGAAGCTTTCTTT; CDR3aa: CASSQDRVYTEAFF